These 19 T cell receptor beta chains came from one sample sequenced in a study of cytomegalovirus exposure and HLA in healthy donors. Using immunoSEQ multiplex PCR, the repertoire was profiled, and TCRdb retains in-frame clones only, with some absent. Here the sample spans 90,000 to 150,000 clones, roughly 84% being singletons. Source material: PBMCs. The receptors originated from a woman aged 25 to 45 in good health and CMV-seronegative.

This sequence joins TRBV19 and TRBJ1-1; no reliable D call. Germline loops: CDR1 LNHDA, CDR2 SQIVND (reference sequence). V dropped 4 bases and J dropped 6 bases, with 12 bases sitting between them. The CDR3 extends over 13 amino acids. The CDR3 DNA sequence: TGTGCCAGTAGTACCCGGTGGGCAGCTGAAGCTTTCTTT. Translation: CASSTRWAAEAFF.

The chain combines TRBV27 with TRBJ2-3, with no clear D. Trimming stripped 7 bases from V and 2 bases from J, with 13 bases between. The CDR3 totals 14 residues. Germline CDR1 MNHEY, CDR2 SMNVEV (reference sequence). CDR3 DNA: TGTGCCAGCACTCTTAGCCTCCCCACAGATACGCAGTATTTT. Translating it yields CASTLSLPTDTQYF.

V and J are TRBV6-6 and TRBJ1-2; no firm D call. V lost 4 bases, J lost 6 bases, and 12 bases lay in between. Per the germline V gene, CDR1 is MNHNY and CDR2 is SVGAGI (reference sequence). This CDR3 has 13 amino acids. CDR3 bases: TGTGCCAGCAGTTCCGGGGTGGGGAATGGCTACACCTTC. It specifies CASSSGVGNGYTF.

The CDR3 protein is CASTGTSSYEQYF. CDR3 nucleotides: TGTGCCTCGACCGGGACATCTTCCTACGAGCAGTACTTC. The chain links TRBV30 to TRBJ2-7; D is perhaps TRBD1 (6 bases). The germline V and J ends were trimmed by 7 bases and 1 base, with 14 bases remaining between them. The CDR3 has 13 amino acids. Looked up from germline, CDR1 is GTSNPN and CDR2 is SVGIG (reference sequence).

The genes are TRBV5-5 and TRBJ2-7, with TRBD1 identical over 8 bases. The length of the CDR3 is 16 residues. Germline V gene data show CDR1 as SGHKS and CDR2 as YYEKEE (reference sequence). V shed 0 bases, J shed 5 bases, and the junction held 10 bases outside the gene matches. CDR3 sequence reads: CASSLDPGTGLDEQYF. Written as DNA, the CDR3 is TGTGCCAGCAGCTTGGACCCCGGGACAGGCCTTGACGAGCAGTACTTC.

V and J are TRBV5-6 and TRBJ2-7; the match to TRBD1 covers 8 bases. V lost 3 bases to trimming and J lost 2 bases; unmatched junction nucleotides: 4. Germline V gene sequence: CDR1 SGHDT, CDR2 YYEEEE. CDR3 length equals 14 residues. The DNA of the CDR3 is TGTGCCAGCAGCTACCGGGACAGGCCCTACGAGCAGTACTTC. Residues: CASSYRDRPYEQYF. Full variable domain (outside the CDR3, taken from reference TRBV5-6 and TRBJ2-7): DAGVTQSPTHLIKTRGQQVTLRCSPKSGHDTVSWYQQALGQGPQFIFQYYEEEERQRGNFPDRFSGHQFPNYSSELNVNALLLGDSALYLCASSYRDRPYEQYFGPGTRLTVT.

The rearrangement uses TRBV5-6 and TRBJ2-5; TRBD2 matches 14 bases. The CDR3 totals 19 residues. Per the germline V gene, CDR1 is SGHDT and CDR2 is YYEEEE. Trimming at V came to 5 bases and at J to 1 base, leaving 13 bases not matched to a gene. The CDR3: CASSSGGLAGGLIQETQYF. CDR3 DNA sequence: TGTGCCAGCAGTTCTGGAGGACTAGCGGGGGGCCTTATCCAAGAGACCCAGTACTTC.

The chain links TRBV9 to TRBJ2-2, with D hard to call. V lost 0 bases and J 4 bases, leaving 10 bases between the germline ends. Germline values: CDR1 SGDLS, CDR2 YYNGEE. This CDR3 contains 15 residues. Written as DNA, the CDR3 is TGTGCCAGCAGCGTAGTTGAAGGAGCCACCGGGGAGCTGTTTTTT. This codes for CASSVVEGATGELFF.

The chain employs TRBV7-9 and TRBJ2-5, with a possible D match to TRBD2 (5 bases). Germline V lookup: CDR1 SEHNR, CDR2 FQNEAQ (reference sequence). This CDR3 contains 13 residues. Trimming stripped 7 bases from V and 5 bases from J, with 14 bases between. The CDR3 loop reads CASNYAGGETQYF. DNA of the CDR3: TGTGCCAGCAACTACGCCGGCGGGGAGACCCAGTACTTC.

J is TRBJ2-2 and V is TRBV28; 8 positions agree with TRBD1. The V and J ends lost 10 bases and 4 bases, in that order; junction bases with no gene match: 2. CDR1 and CDR2 (germline): MDHEN, SYDVKM. The CDR3 runs 12 residues. In DNA, the CDR3 is TGTGCCATAACAGGGGGCACCGGGGAGCTGTTTTTT. Translating it yields CAITGGTGELFF.

V gene TRBV15 combines with J gene TRBJ1-6, with 10 bases identical to TRBD1. The V gene end was trimmed by 5 bases and the J gene end by 8 bases; junction bases not matched to a gene: 9. Per germline, CDR1 LNHNV and CDR2 YYDKDF (reference sequence). This CDR3 has 16 amino acids. The chain's CDR3 is CATSGRPGTGDSPLHF. CDR3 nucleotides: TGTGCCACCAGCGGGAGACCCGGGACAGGGGATTCACCCCTCCACTTT.

The rearrangement joins TRBV6-5 to TRBJ1-2; TRBD1 agrees at 9 bases. Trimming at V came to 4 bases and at J to 14 bases, leaving 11 bases not matched to a gene. This CDR3 is 13 amino acids long. Looked up from germline, CDR1 is MNHEY and CDR2 is SVGAGI. The chain's CDR3 is CASSSGTGSLRTF. The CDR3 nucleotides are TGTGCCAGCAGTTCCGGGACAGGGAGCCTGAGGACCTTC.

V and J are TRBV10-3 and TRBJ1-5, with 7 bases matching TRBD1. CDR3 length: 13 amino acids. Unmatched junction bases numbered 2, after V lost 9 bases and J lost 0 bases. Germline V CDR1 and CDR2: ENHRY, SYGVKD. In DNA, the CDR3 is TGTGCCATAGGGACAGATAGCAATCAGCCCCAGCATTTT. Translation gives CAIGTDSNQPQHF.

The chain is built from TRBV13 and TRBJ2-1, with 10 bases that match TRBD1. Germline values: CDR1 PRHDT, CDR2 FYEKMQ (reference sequence). V shed 5 bases and J 5 bases; nucleotides not matched to a gene: 9. This CDR3 is built from 16 residues. CDR3 region: CASSPSGQGFNNEQFF. CDR3 in DNA: TGTGCCAGCAGCCCCTCGGGACAGGGGTTCAACAATGAGCAGTTCTTC.

The V and J genes are TRBV10-1 and TRBJ2-5; 13 bases fit TRBD2. The V gene's germline CDR1 is WNHNN and CDR2 SYGVQD (reference sequence). The CDR3 is 16 amino acids. V lost 8 bases and J lost 4; bases outside the gene matches: 10. The CDR3 reads CASLGLAGATGETQYF. The CDR3 nucleotides are TGCGCCAGCCTAGGACTAGCGGGGGCTACGGGAGAGACCCAGTACTTC.

This rearrangement joins TRBV9 to TRBJ2-1; 11 nucleotides match TRBD2. Looked up from germline, CDR1 is SGDLS and CDR2 is YYNGEE. The ends lost 3 bases at V and 5 bases at J; junction bases unmatched: 1. The CDR3 totals 14 residues. DNA for the CDR3: TGTGCCAGCAGCGAGGGACTAGCGGACAATGAGCAGTTCTTC. Translated, it gives CASSEGLADNEQFF.

The V call is TRBV7-2, the J call TRBJ2-3, with D perhaps TRBD2 (7 bases). Germline V CDR1 and CDR2: SGHTA, FQGNSA. The V gene lost 2 bases and the J gene lost 3 bases, with 12 bases spanning the gap. This CDR3 contains 15 residues. CDR3 DNA sequence: TGTGCCAGCAGCTTAAATCGGGGGGCAACAGATACGCAGTATTTT. Amino acid sequence: CASSLNRGATDTQYF.

The V gene is TRBV6-5, the J gene TRBJ2-2; the D gene is possibly TRBD1 (5 bases). V was trimmed by 5 bases and J by 6 bases, leaving 13 bases between them. Looked up from germline, CDR1 is MNHEY and CDR2 is SVGAGI. The CDR3 consists of 14 residues. DNA for the CDR3: TGTGCCAGCAGTCCTACGTCAGGGCCCGGGGAGCTGTTTTTT. Translation: CASSPTSGPGELFF.

The J gene is TRBJ1-2, the V gene TRBV30; D is perhaps TRBD1 (6 bases). Trimming left V 5 bases short and J 4 bases short, with 14 bases between. There are 13 residues in the CDR3. Germline loops: CDR1 GTSNPN, CDR2 SVGIG (reference sequence). The CDR3 sequence is CAWDKDSVYGYTF. CDR3 nucleotides: TGTGCCTGGGACAAGGACAGCGTCTATGGCTACACCTTC.